One T cell receptor (beta chain) is described in this entry. Its antigen is currently unknown. The germline V gene has CDR1 KGHSH and CDR2 LQKENI. The V and J ends lost 6 bases and 6 bases respectively, with 12 bases between them. The CDR3 is 12 residues long. Only in-frame clones appear in the TCRdb table, and some are missing; sequencing was by immunoSEQ multiplex PCR. The sample contains about 17,000 clones, roughly 78% of which appear only once. The record originates from a study of OX40 agonist ivuxolimab in advanced cancers. Study details: Across the patients, intravenous ivuxolimab was delivered every 2 weeks at 0.01 to 10 mg/kg. Partial responses, seen in three patients, involved one hepatocellular carcinoma and two cutaneous melanomas.

Overall study findings and caveats: Expanded clones tended on average to be more numerous among CD8+ T cells than CD4+. The work left the antigen specificity of expanded peripheral T cells undetermined.

The specimen was CD4+ or CD8+ T cells sorted from blood, collected in a trial of the OX40 agonist ivuxolimab. The J gene is TRBJ2-7, the V gene TRBV18; D unclear. The TCR sequence derives from an adult with an advanced solid tumor such as melanoma, head and neck, liver or kidney cancer. The CDR3 reads CASSLSRGEQYF. The CDR3 coding sequence is TGTGCCAGCTCCCTGAGTAGAGGCGAGCAGTACTTC. The full variable domain, with the rest looked up from reference TRBV18 and TRBJ2-7, is NAGVMQNPRHLVRRRGQEARLRCSPMKGHSHVYWYRQLPEEGLKFMVYLQKENIIDESGMPKERFSAEFPKEGPSILRIQQVVRGDSAAYFCASSLSRGEQYFGPGTRLTVT.